Each of the 5 T cell receptor beta chains below was sequenced from the same sample in a study of blood T cell repertoires in COVID-19. Clones were sequenced by immunoSEQ multiplex PCR, and TCRdb holds only the in-frame ones, with some missing. The sample holds some 230,000 clones; about 80% are singletons and the top ten take approximately 2.5%. The specimen was peripheral blood. The receptors were sampled from a woman aged 60-75 years with acute or convalescent COVID-19.

V and J are TRBV3-1 (or the pseudogene TRBV3-2) and TRBJ1-2; a possible D gene is TRBD1 (5 bases). CDR3 length: 16 residues. The germline V gene has CDR1 LGHDT and CDR2 YNNKEL (reference sequence). The V gene lost 7 bases and the J gene lost 0 bases, with 18 bases spanning the gap. CDR3 in DNA: TGTGCCAGCACCCCGACAGCAAATTCAGCTAACTATGGCTACACCTTC. Its translation: CASTPTANSANYGYTF.

This chain joins TRBV7-3 and TRBJ2-5; D is ambiguous. Trimming left V 4 bases short and J 1 base short, with 7 bases between. This CDR3 has 13 residues. The germline CDR1 and CDR2 sequences are SGHTA and FQGTGA. The CDR3: CASSYTFQETQYF. The CDR3 region has the DNA TGTGCCAGCAGCTACACCTTCCAAGAGACCCAGTACTTC. The whole variable domain, filled in from reference TRBV7-3 and TRBJ2-5, reads GAGVSQTPSNKVTEKGKYVELRCDPISGHTALYWYRQSLGQGPEFLIYFQGTGAADDSGLPNDRFFAVRPEGSVSTLKIQRTERGDSAVYLCASSYTFQETQYFGPGTRLLVL.

The chain couples TRBV3-1 (or the pseudogene TRBV3-2) to TRBJ1-3, with TRBD1 as a possible D gene (6 bases). The CDR3 spans 16 residues. Trimming shortened V by 5 bases and J by 0 bases, and 14 bases separated the two germline ends. Germline loops: CDR1 LGHDT, CDR2 YNNKEL (reference sequence). The CDR3 DNA reads as TGTGCCAGCAGCGACGACAGGACGATCTCTGGAAACACCATATATTTT. Amino acids: CASSDDRTISGNTIYF.

This clone was found a few times. V gene TRBV10-3 combines with J gene TRBJ1-2; unclear D gene. Trimming cost V 4 bases and J 2 bases, with 11 bases left between them. CDR3 length: 14 amino acids. Germline lookup yields CDR1 ENHRY and CDR2 SYGVKD. This chain's CDR3 is CAISGTTGNYGYTF. Written as DNA, the CDR3 is TGTGCCATCAGTGGAACGACGGGGAACTATGGCTACACCTTC.

The chain carries TRBV5-4 and TRBJ1-1, with D possibly matching TRBD1 (5 bases). The CDR3 sequence is 15 residues long. Germline loops: CDR1 SGHNT, CDR2 YYREEE (reference sequence). V was shortened by 4 bases and J by 1 base, with 14 bases between the two germline ends. For the CDR3, the DNA is TGTGCCAGCAGCCCAAAAAACACAGGGAACACTGAAGCTTTCTTT. Translated: CASSPKNTGNTEAFF.